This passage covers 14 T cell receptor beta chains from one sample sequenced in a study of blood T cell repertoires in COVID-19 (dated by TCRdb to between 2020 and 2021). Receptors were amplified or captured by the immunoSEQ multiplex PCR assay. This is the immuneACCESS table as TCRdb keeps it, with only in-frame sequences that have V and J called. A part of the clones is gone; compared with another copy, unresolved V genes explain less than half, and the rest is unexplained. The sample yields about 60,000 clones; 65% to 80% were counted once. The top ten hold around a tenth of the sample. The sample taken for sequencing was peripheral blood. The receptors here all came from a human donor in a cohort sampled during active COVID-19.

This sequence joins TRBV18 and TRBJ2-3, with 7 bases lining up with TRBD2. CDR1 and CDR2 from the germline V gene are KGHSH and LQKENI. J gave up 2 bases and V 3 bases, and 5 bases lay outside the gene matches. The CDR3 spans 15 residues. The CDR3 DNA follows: TGTGCCAGCTCACCTGCTAGCGGATACACAGATACGCAGTATTTT. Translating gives CASSPASGYTDTQYF.

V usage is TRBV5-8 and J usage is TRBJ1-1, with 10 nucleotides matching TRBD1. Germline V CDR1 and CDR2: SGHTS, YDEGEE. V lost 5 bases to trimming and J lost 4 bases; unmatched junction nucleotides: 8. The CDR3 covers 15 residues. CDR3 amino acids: CASRPSDRGLTEAFF. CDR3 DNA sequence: TGTGCCAGCAGGCCCTCTGACAGGGGGCTCACTGAAGCTTTCTTT.

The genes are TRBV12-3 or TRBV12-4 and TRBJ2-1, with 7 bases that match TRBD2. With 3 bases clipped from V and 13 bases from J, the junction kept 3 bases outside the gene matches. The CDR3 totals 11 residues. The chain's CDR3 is CASSLRENQFF. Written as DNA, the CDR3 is TGTGCCAGCAGTTTGCGGGAGAATCAGTTCTTC.

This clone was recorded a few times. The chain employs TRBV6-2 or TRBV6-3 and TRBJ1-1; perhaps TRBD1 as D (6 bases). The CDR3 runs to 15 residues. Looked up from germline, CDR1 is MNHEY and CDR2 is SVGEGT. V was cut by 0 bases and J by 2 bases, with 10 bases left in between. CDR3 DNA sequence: TGTGCCAGCAGTTACTCGAGACAGGTTAACACTGAAGCTTTCTTT. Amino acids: CASSYSRQVNTEAFF.

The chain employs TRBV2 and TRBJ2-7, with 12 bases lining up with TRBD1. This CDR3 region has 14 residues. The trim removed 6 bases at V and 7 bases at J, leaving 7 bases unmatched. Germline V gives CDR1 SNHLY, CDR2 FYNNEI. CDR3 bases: TGTGCCAGCAGGGGGGACAGGGGGCGCGATGAGCAGTACTTC. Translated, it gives CASRGDRGRDEQYF.

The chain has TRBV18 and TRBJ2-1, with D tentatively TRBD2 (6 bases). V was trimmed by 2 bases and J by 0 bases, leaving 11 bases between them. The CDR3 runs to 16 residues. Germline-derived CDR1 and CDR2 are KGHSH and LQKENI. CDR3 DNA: TGTGCCAGCTCACCAGGGGAGGTCAACTCCTACAATGAGCAGTTCTTC. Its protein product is CASSPGEVNSYNEQFF.

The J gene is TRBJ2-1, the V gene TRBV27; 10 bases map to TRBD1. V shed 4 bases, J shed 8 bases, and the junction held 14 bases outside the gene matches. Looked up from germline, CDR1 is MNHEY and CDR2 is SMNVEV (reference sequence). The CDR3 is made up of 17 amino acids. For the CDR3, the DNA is TGTGCCAGCAGTTCCGCCAGGACAGGGGGTATTCAGGATGAGCAGTTCTTC. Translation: CASSSARTGGIQDEQFF.

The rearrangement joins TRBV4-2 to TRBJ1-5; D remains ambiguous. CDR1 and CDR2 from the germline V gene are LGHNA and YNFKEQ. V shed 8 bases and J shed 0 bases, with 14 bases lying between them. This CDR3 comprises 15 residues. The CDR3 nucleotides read TGTGCCAGCGTAACCCAAGCCGGTAGCAATCAGCCCCAGCATTTT. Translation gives CASVTQAGSNQPQHF.

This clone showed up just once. CDR3 sequence (DNA): TGCAGCGGCGCCGGACAGGGACCCGGAAAACTGTTTTTT. This codes for CSGAGQGPGKLFF. J is TRBJ1-4 and V is TRBV29-1; 8 nucleotides line up with TRBD1. Looked up from germline, CDR1 is SQVTM and CDR2 is ANQGSEA. The CDR3 is 13 residues long. V shed 7 bases and J 10 bases; nucleotides not matched to a gene: 11.

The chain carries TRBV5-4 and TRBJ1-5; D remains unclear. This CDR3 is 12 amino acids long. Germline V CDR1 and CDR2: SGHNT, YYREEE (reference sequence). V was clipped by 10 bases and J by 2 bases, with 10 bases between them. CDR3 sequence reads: CAPECCNQPQHF. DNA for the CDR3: TGTGCCCCGGAGTGTTGCAATCAGCCCCAGCATTTT.

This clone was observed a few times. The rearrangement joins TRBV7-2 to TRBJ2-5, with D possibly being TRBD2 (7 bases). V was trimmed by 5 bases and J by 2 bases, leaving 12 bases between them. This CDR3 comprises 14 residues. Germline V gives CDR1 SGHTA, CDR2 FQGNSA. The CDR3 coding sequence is TGTGCCAGCAGCCCCGGGGGGCGGCAAGAGACCCAGTACTTC. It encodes CASSPGGRQETQYF.

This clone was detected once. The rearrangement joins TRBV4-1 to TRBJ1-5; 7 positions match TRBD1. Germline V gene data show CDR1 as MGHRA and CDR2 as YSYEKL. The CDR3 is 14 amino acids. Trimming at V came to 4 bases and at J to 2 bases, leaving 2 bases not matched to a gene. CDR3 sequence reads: CASSPTGGNQPQHF. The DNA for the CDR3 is TGCGCCAGCAGCCCTACAGGGGGCAATCAGCCCCAGCATTTT.

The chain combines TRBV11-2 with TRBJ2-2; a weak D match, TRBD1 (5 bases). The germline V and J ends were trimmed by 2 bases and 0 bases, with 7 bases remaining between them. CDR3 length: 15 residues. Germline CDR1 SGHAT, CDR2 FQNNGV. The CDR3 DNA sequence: TGTGCCAGCAGCTTATCCAGGGCGAACACCGGGGAGCTGTTTTTT. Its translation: CASSLSRANTGELFF.

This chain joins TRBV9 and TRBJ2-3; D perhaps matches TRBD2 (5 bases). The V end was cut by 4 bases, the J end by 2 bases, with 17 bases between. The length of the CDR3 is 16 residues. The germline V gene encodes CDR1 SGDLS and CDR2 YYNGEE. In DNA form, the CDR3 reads TGTGCCAGCAGCTTGGAGGCAGGTTGGACCACAGATACGCAGTATTTT. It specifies CASSLEAGWTTDTQYF.